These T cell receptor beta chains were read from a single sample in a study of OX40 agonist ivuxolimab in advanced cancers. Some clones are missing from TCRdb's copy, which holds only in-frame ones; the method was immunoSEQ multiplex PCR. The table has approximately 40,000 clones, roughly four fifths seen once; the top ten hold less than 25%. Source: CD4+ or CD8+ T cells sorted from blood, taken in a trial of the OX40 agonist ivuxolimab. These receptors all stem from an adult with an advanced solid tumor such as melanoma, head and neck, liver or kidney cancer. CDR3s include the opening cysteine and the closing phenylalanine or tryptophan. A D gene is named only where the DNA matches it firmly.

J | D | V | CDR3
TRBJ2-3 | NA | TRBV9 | CASSEWDMSLNTQYF
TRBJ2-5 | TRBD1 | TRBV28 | CASRIHRDRQETQYF
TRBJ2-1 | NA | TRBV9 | CASSAILEQFF
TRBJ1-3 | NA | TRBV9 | CASSVGGADGNTIYF
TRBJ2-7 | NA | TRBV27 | CASSSVGGPSYEQYF
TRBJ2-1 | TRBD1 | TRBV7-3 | CASSLTGDEQFF
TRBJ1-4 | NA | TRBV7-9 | CASSLARNEKLFF
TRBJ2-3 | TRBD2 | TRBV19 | CASSIGLAEPDTQYF
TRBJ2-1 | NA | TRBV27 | CASSFSAYNEQFF
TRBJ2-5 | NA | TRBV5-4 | CASSWTGREQYF
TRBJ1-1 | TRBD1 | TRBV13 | CASILRGAQTEAFF
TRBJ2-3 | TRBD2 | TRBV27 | CASSWLTSGTDTQYF